These 29 T cell receptor beta chains originate from one sample sequenced in a study of blood T cell repertoires in COVID-19. This table comes from immunoSEQ multiplex PCR, and its TCRdb copy is limited to in-frame clones, with some not included. In the table there are more than 45,000 clones, about 89% of which are singletons. The specimen sequenced was peripheral blood. The receptors shown here come from a man between 60 and 75 years old with active or convalescent COVID-19.

The genes are TRBV7-9 and TRBJ2-5; 9 nucleotides align to TRBD1. The germline gives CDR1 SEHNR, CDR2 FQNEAQ (reference sequence). The CDR3 consists of 18 residues. V shed 5 bases, J shed 1 base, and the junction held 14 bases outside the gene matches. DNA for the CDR3: TGTGCCAGCAGCCTTACAGGCGGGACAGGGAACCTCCAAGAGACCCAGTACTTC. It encodes CASSLTGGTGNLQETQYF.

By sample share, this clone is medium-sized. The J gene is TRBJ1-2, the V gene TRBV7-2, with a possible D match to TRBD1 (5 bases). Germline assignment: CDR1 SGHTA and CDR2 FQGNSA. V lost 5 bases and J 4 bases, leaving 14 bases between the germline ends. The CDR3 is 14 amino acids. The CDR3: CASSPFRGSYGYTF. In DNA, the CDR3 is TGTGCCAGCAGCCCCTTCCGGGGGTCCTATGGCTACACCTTC.

A few counts support this clone. The rearrangement links TRBV3-1 (or the pseudogene TRBV3-2) to TRBJ2-4; weak D call: TRBD1 (5 bases). CDR1 is LGHDT, CDR2 YNNKEL, per germline (reference sequence). Trimming left V 2 bases short and J 4 bases short, with 12 bases between. The CDR3 contains 15 residues. CDR3 in DNA: TGTGCCAGCAGCCAATTCGTGGGGCCGAAAAACATTCAGTACTTC. The encoded protein is CASSQFVGPKNIQYF.

DNA for the CDR3: TGTGCCAGCAGTTACCCGGGACTAGGGGGGGGGCGGGAGACCCAGTACTTC. This translates into CASSYPGLGGGRETQYF. The V gene is TRBV6-2 or TRBV6-3, the J gene TRBJ2-5, with 8 bases lining up with TRBD2. The CDR3 loop spans 17 amino acids. CDR1 is MNHEY, CDR2 SVGEGT, per germline. J lost 5 bases, V lost 2 bases, and 13 bases had no gene match.

The chain carries TRBV6-5 and TRBJ1-1; D perhaps matches TRBD1 (6 bases). The length of the CDR3 is 15 residues. Germline assignment: CDR1 MNHEY and CDR2 SVGAGI. Trimming shortened V by 4 bases and J by 4 bases, and 16 bases separated the two germline ends. The CDR3 DNA reads as TGTGCCAGCAGTTCCCGAGCTACAGGGACCACTGAAGCTTTCTTT. The encoded protein is CASSSRATGTTEAFF.

The V and J genes are TRBV15 and TRBJ1-1; possible D gene TRBD1, 5 bases. CDR1 LNHNV and CDR2 YYDKDF come from the germline V gene (reference sequence). Trimming shortened V by 6 bases and J by 0 bases, and 17 bases separated the two germline ends. The CDR3 spans 16 residues. CDR3 in DNA: TGTGCCACCAGTGACGGGGAGGGGCCCTTGAACACTGAAGCTTTCTTT. It specifies CATSDGEGPLNTEAFF. Complete variable domain (other parts from reference TRBV15 and TRBJ1-1): DAMVIQNPRYQVTQFGKPVTLSCSQTLNHNVMYWYQQKSSQAPKLLFHYYDKDFNNEADTPDNFQSRRPNTSFCFLDIRSPGLGDTAMYLCATSDGEGPLNTEAFFGQGTRLTVV.

The chain uses TRBV5-6 and TRBJ2-1, with 11 bases aligning to TRBD2. With 2 bases clipped from V and 4 bases from J, the junction kept 2 bases outside the gene matches. The CDR3 is made up of 15 amino acids. In germline, CDR1 is SGHDT, CDR2 YYEEEE. CDR3 in DNA: TGTGCCAGCAGCTTAACTAGCGGGGGATACAATGAGCAGTTCTTC. It specifies CASSLTSGGYNEQFF.

This chain connects TRBV6-5 to TRBJ2-7; unclear D gene. V dropped 6 bases and J dropped 3 bases, with 15 bases sitting between them. The CDR3 has 14 amino acids. Germline V gene data show CDR1 as MNHEY and CDR2 as SVGAGI. Written as DNA, the CDR3 is TGTGCCAGCAGCCGTGCCCGAACGGGCTACGAGCAGTACTTC. Protein product: CASSRARTGYEQYF.

The chain has TRBV5-4 and TRBJ2-5; 11 nucleotides align to TRBD1. CDR1 and CDR2 from the germline V gene are SGHNT and YYREEE (reference sequence). J gave up 5 bases and V 4 bases, and 7 bases lay outside the gene matches. The CDR3 totals 15 residues. CDR3 protein: CASSLWTGGGETQYF. The DNA of the CDR3 is TGTGCCAGCAGCCTATGGACAGGGGGCGGGGAGACCCAGTACTTC.

This clone has a handful of counts. The V call is TRBV5-1, the J call TRBJ2-2; D remains unclear. Germline V gives CDR1 SGHRS, CDR2 YFSETQ. The CDR3 is 12 residues long. The V gene lost 2 bases and the J gene lost 10 bases, with 9 bases spanning the gap. CDR3 sequence: CASSLIQEELFF. The CDR3 DNA follows: TGCGCCAGCAGCTTAATTCAGGAGGAGCTGTTTTTT.

This sequence joins TRBV3-1 (or the pseudogene TRBV3-2) and TRBJ1-5; no definite D call. Germline V CDR1 and CDR2: LGHDT, YNNKEL (reference sequence). The CDR3 runs to 12 residues. V was pared by 2 bases and J by 5 bases, with 4 bases between. The CDR3 DNA sequence: TGTGCCAGCAGCCAACTAGATCAGCCCCAGCATTTT. This codes for CASSQLDQPQHF.

This sequence joins TRBV30 and TRBJ1-5; D is unresolved. V was pared by 1 base and J by 5 bases, with 9 bases between. CDR3 length equals 13 residues. Per the germline V gene, CDR1 is GTSNPN and CDR2 is SVGIG (reference sequence). The CDR3 nucleotides read TGTGCCTGGAGTGACCAGGTCGATCAGCCCCAGCATTTT. This gives the protein CAWSDQVDQPQHF.

The CDR3 DNA reads as TGCAGTGCTAGTTCCCTAGCGGAGCTAGGAGAGACCCAGTACTTC. It specifies CSASSLAELGETQYF. The genes are TRBV20-1 and TRBJ2-5; 7 bases line up with TRBD2. J lost 4 bases, V lost 3 bases, and 11 bases had no gene match. From germline, CDR1 is DFQATT and CDR2 SNEGSKA (reference sequence). This CDR3 comprises 15 residues.

V usage is TRBV5-4 and J usage is TRBJ2-3; D not certain. The CDR3 extends over 14 amino acids. V lost 4 bases and J 3 bases, leaving 12 bases between the germline ends. Germline CDR1 is SGHNT and CDR2 is YYREEE (reference sequence). Written as DNA, the CDR3 is TGTGCCAGCAGCCCAGACCGGAGAACAGATACGCAGTATTTT. The encoded protein is CASSPDRRTDTQYF. The full variable domain, its missing parts supplied by reference TRBV5-4 and TRBJ2-3, is ETGVTQSPTHLIKTRGQQVTLRCSSQSGHNTVSWYQQALGQGPQFIFQYYREEENGRGNFPPRFSGLQFPNYSSELNVNALELDDSALYLCASSPDRRTDTQYFGPGTRLTVL.

This chain links TRBV6-6 with TRBJ1-2; TRBD1 might be the D (6 bases). Trimming cost V 2 bases and J 4 bases, with 11 bases left between them. This CDR3 has 14 residues. Germline CDR1 reads MNHNY; CDR2 reads SVGAGI (reference sequence). CDR3 coding DNA: TGTGCCAGCAGTTACGGTGGGGGCAGCTATGGCTACACCTTC. Residues: CASSYGGGSYGYTF.

The CDR3 bases are TGTGCCAGCAGCTCGAGCGGGGGGACCTACGAGCAGTACTTC. It codes for CASSSSGGTYEQYF. The chain has TRBV3-1 (or the pseudogene TRBV3-2) and TRBJ2-7, with 9 bases matching TRBD2. The junction had 4 bases not matched to a gene; V was cut back by 5 bases and J by 2 bases. The CDR3 has 14 amino acids. Germline V gene data show CDR1 as LGHDT and CDR2 as YNNKEL (reference sequence).

This clone occurred once. This sequence joins TRBV7-9 and TRBJ1-4; D may be TRBD1 (5 bases). V lost 2 bases, J lost 3 bases, and 10 bases lay in between. This CDR3 comprises 15 residues. CDR1 is SEHNR and CDR2 is FQNEAQ in the germline V gene (reference sequence). This CDR3 is CASSLSQGANEKLFF. The DNA for the CDR3 is TGTGCCAGCAGCTTATCCCAGGGTGCTAATGAAAAACTGTTTTTT.

V gene TRBV7-8 combines with J gene TRBJ1-2, with D possibly TRBD1 on 5 matching bases. The CDR3 length is 15 residues. V lost 0 bases, J lost 2 bases, and 10 bases lay in between. Germline V gene data show CDR1 as SGHVS and CDR2 as FQNEAQ. The chain's CDR3 is CASSLAGGTNYGYTF. The CDR3 DNA follows: TGTGCCAGCAGCTTAGCTGGGGGGACCAACTATGGCTACACCTTC.

J is TRBJ2-5 and V is TRBV5-1; TRBD1 matches at 9 bases. V gave up 0 bases and J gave up 2 bases; unmatched junction bases: 5. CDR3 length equals 16 residues. CDR1 is SGHRS and CDR2 is YFSETQ in the germline V gene. The CDR3 spells CASSLGDRAQQETQYF. CDR3 in DNA: TGCGCCAGCAGCTTGGGGGACAGGGCTCAGCAAGAGACCCAGTACTTC.

The chain joins TRBV20-1 to TRBJ1-1; D not resolved. The germline V and J ends were trimmed by 0 bases and 9 bases, with 8 bases remaining between them. The CDR3 is made up of 11 amino acids. Germline CDR1 DFQATT, CDR2 SNEGSKA (reference sequence). CDR3 protein: CSARDRVQAFF. The CDR3 nucleotides are TGCAGTGCTAGAGATCGGGTGCAAGCTTTCTTT.

The chain is built from TRBV2 and TRBJ1-6, with D maybe TRBD1 (5 bases). Germline V CDR1 and CDR2: SNHLY, FYNNEI. The V end was cut by 9 bases, the J end by 0 bases, with 15 bases between. There are 16 residues in the CDR3. The CDR3 loop reads CARKTQGSSYNSPLHF. In DNA form, the CDR3 reads TGTGCCAGAAAAACCCAGGGTAGCTCCTATAATTCACCCCTCCACTTT.

This chain joins TRBV13 and TRBJ2-1; D perhaps matches TRBD1 (6 bases). The CDR3 covers 11 residues. With 5 bases removed from V and 10 bases from J, the gap between germline ends came to 9 bases. Germline values: CDR1 PRHDT, CDR2 FYEKMQ (reference sequence). The CDR3 DNA is TGTGCCAGCAGCCAGGGGTGGGAGCAGTTCTTC. It codes for CASSQGWEQFF.

This chain links TRBV28 with TRBJ1-2, with D unresolved. The V end lost 2 bases, the J end lost 8 bases, and 12 bases lay between the germline ends. The CDR3 is made up of 13 amino acids. Per germline, CDR1 MDHEN and CDR2 SYDVKM. CDR3 loop: CASSLGLGRGYTF. CDR3 coding DNA: TGTGCCAGCAGTTTAGGACTTGGCCGAGGCTACACCTTC.

The chain is built from TRBV10-3 and TRBJ1-2; D unclear. Looked up from germline, CDR1 is ENHRY and CDR2 is SYGVKD. Trimming took 2 bases from V and 7 from J, leaving 5 bases between them. The CDR3 contains 11 residues. The CDR3 spells CAISERGGYTF. The CDR3 nucleotides are TGTGCCATCAGTGAGAGAGGTGGCTACACCTTC.

The chain combines TRBV14 with TRBJ1-2, with D possibly being TRBD1 (6 bases). CDR1 and CDR2 (germline): SGHDN, FVKESK. Between the trimmed V and J ends, which lost 8 bases and 4 bases, there was a span of 11 bases. The CDR3 contains 12 residues. The CDR3 loop is CASGQTGYGYTF. In DNA, the CDR3 is TGTGCCAGCGGACAGACGGGCTATGGCTACACCTTC.

The rearrangement joins TRBV2 to TRBJ2-7; maybe TRBD1 (6 bases). The CDR3 has 17 residues. Germline lookup yields CDR1 SNHLY and CDR2 FYNNEI. V lost 2 bases, J lost 0 bases, and 17 bases lay in between. In DNA, the CDR3 is TGTGCCAGCAGTGAAAGCGTGTTGGACAGTAGCTCCTACGAGCAGTACTTC. Translated, it gives CASSESVLDSSSYEQYF.

V gene TRBV10-1 combines with J gene TRBJ1-1; possibly TRBD1 for D (5 bases). Germline assignment: CDR1 WNHNN and CDR2 SYGVQD (reference sequence). This CDR3 is 13 amino acids long. Trimming cost V 8 bases and J 8 bases, with 18 bases left between them. The chain's CDR3 is CASRQEVGGEAFF. The CDR3 bases are TGCGCCAGCCGTCAAGAGGTCGGGGGAGAAGCTTTCTTT.

The rearrangement links TRBV7-9 to TRBJ2-3; TRBD2 might be the D (5 bases). In germline, CDR1 is SEHNR, CDR2 FQNEAQ (reference sequence). V was shortened by 6 bases and J by 4 bases, with 17 bases between the two germline ends. The CDR3 totals 15 residues. The CDR3 DNA reads TGTGCCAGCAGACCGGCGGGCCCGGACGCAGATACGCAGTATTTT. Translated, it gives CASRPAGPDADTQYF.

The gene calls are TRBV7-6 and TRBJ1-1; tentatively, D is TRBD1 (5 bases). V was clipped by 5 bases and J by 6 bases, with 13 bases between them. This CDR3 contains 13 residues. Germline CDR1 is SGHVS and CDR2 is FNYEAQ. The CDR3 reads CASSTWGRPEAFF. CDR3 sequence (DNA): TGTGCCAGCAGCACATGGGGCAGACCTGAAGCTTTCTTT.